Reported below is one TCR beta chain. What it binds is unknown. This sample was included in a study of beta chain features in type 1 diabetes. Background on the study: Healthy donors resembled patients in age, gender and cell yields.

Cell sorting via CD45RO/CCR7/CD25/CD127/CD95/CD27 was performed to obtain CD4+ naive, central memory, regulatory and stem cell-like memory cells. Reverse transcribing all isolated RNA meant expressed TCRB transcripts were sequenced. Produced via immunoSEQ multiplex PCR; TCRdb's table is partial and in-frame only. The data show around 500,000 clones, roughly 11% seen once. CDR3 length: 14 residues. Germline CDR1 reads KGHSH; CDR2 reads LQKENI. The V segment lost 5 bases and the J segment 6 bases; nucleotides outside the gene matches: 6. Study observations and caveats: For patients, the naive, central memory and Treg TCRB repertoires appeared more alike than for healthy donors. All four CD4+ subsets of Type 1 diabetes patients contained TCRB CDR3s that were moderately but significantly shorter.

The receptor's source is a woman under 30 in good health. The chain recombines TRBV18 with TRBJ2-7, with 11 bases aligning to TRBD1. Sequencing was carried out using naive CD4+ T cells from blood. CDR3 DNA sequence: TGTGCCAGCTCATCCGGGACAGGGGGTTTCGAGCAGTACTTC. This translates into CASSSGTGGFEQYF.